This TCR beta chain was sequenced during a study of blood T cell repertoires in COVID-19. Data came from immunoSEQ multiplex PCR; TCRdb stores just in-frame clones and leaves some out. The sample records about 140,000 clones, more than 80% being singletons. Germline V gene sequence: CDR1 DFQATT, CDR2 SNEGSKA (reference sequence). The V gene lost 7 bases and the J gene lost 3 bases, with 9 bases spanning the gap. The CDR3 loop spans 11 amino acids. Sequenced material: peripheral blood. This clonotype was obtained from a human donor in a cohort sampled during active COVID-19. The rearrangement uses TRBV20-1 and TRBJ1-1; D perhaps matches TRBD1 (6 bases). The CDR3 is CSEGGDTEAFF. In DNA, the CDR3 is TGCAGTGAAGGGGGGGACACTGAAGCTTTCTTT.